This paragraph reports one TCR beta chain. Repertoires were generated with immunoSEQ multiplex PCR, while TCRdb's copy carries only in-frame clones and drops some. This sample has thousands of clones; approximately 81% occur once, and the top ten carry under 35%. The record originates from a study of hypomethylating agent response in myelodysplastic syndrome. With 5 bases removed from V and 1 base from J, the gap between germline ends came to 21 bases. The CDR3 is 18 amino acids. Germline V CDR1 and CDR2: MGHDK, SYGVNS. The chain is built from TRBV25-1 and TRBJ2-1; the D gene could be TRBD1 or TRBD2 (5 bases each). The source material was bone marrow, sampled before or after starting hypomethylating agent treatment for myelodysplastic syndrome (not recorded which). This clonotype was sampled from a human donor with myelodysplastic syndrome. CDR3 sequence reads: CASSPRLSGTLSYNEQFF. The CDR3 nucleotides are TGTGCCAGCAGTCCCCGACTGTCGGGGACGCTTTCCTACAATGAGCAGTTCTTC.